This TCR beta chain was identified during a study of T cells in Graves' hyperthyroidism and ophthalmopathy. Study-level points and caveats: Peripheral blood also featured most of the thyroid clonotypes expanded above 0.001.

Using RNA transcripts as the source, TCR beta CDR3 regions were amplified. Primed by the HTBI set, a first-round RT-PCR was run on the TCR CDR3. MiXCR was run by TCRdb on the multiplex PCR reads, yielding one entry per CDR3 protein. The repertoire includes hundreds of thousands of distinct CDR3 sequences, 11% to 15% of them detected once, and roughly 10% sits in the top ten. Across 18 months, stable Graves' hyperthyroidism was marked by no progression to ophthalmopathy. Lactation, pregnancy, other autoimmune disease or uncontrolled infection led to exclusion of patients. Fresh 10 ml peripheral blood yielded PBMCs. Trimming took off 3 bases at V and 4 bases at J, with 18 bases between the two ends. Germline V gene lookup returns CDR1 ENHRY and CDR2 SYGVKD. The CDR3 totals 16 residues. This clonotype came up once. What it binds is unknown.

This TCR was recovered from a woman aged 18-29 years with Graves' hyperthyroidism. The chain has TRBV10-3 and TRBJ2-5, with a tentative D call TRBD1 (6 bases). Sequenced: blood. The CDR3 protein is CAISDPTTGSAETQYF. CDR3 coding DNA: TGTGCCATCAGTGACCCTACGACAGGATCGGCAGAGACCCAGTACTTC.